One and the same sample provided the 20 T cell receptor beta chains below, sequenced in a study of identical twins. TCRdb fed the 5' RACE reads into MiXCR, producing one record per CDR3 protein. Of 400,000 to 550,000 distinct CDR3 sequences listed, 20% to 25% were seen once; the top ten hold about 0.99%. This sample also belongs to another study, concerning T cells expressing NK-cell markers.

Material for sequencing was CD4+ T cells sorted from blood. Receptors originate from a woman aged 18-29 years in good health.

This clonotype came up a few times. CDR3 sequence (DNA): TGTGCCAGCAGCGTAGGGCGGCCCCCGAATACGCAGTATTTT. This gives the protein CASSVGRPPNTQYF. The gene calls are TRBV9 and TRBJ2-3; D gene unclear. The CDR3 has 14 residues. Per germline, CDR1 SGDLS and CDR2 YYNGEE. V lost 0 bases to trimming and J lost 7 bases, with 12 bases between them.

The CDR3 loop is CASSLSQGNYEQYF. The CDR3 DNA reads as TGTGCCAGCAGCTTATCACAGGGGAACTACGAGCAGTACTTC. This chain links TRBV7-3 with TRBJ2-7; TRBD1 matches at 7 bases. V lost 2 bases and J lost 3; bases outside the gene matches: 4. Germline lookup yields CDR1 SGHTA and CDR2 FQGTGA. The CDR3 runs 14 residues.

This sequence joins TRBV11-3 and TRBJ2-7; 8 nucleotides match TRBD1. The J segment lost 3 bases and the V segment lost 9 bases, leaving 1 base of the junction unmatched. The CDR3 has 11 residues. Germline CDR1 SGHNT, CDR2 YENEEA. The CDR3 sequence is CASTGGYEQYF. DNA for the CDR3: TGTGCCAGTACAGGGGGCTACGAGCAGTACTTC.

The rearrangement uses TRBV6-1 and TRBJ2-1; 8 bases fit TRBD1. Germline lookup yields CDR1 MNHNS and CDR2 SASEGT. This CDR3 region has 14 residues. The V and J ends lost 6 bases and 2 bases, in that order; junction bases with no gene match: 3. This CDR3 is CASRGQGPYNEQFF. The DNA for the CDR3 is TGTGCCAGCAGAGGACAGGGCCCCTACAATGAGCAGTTCTTC.

The chain uses TRBV28 and TRBJ1-2, with D unclear. V lost 7 bases and J 4 bases, leaving 16 bases between the germline ends. There are 14 residues in the CDR3. CDR1 is MDHEN and CDR2 is SYDVKM in the germline V gene. CDR3 DNA sequence: TGTGCCAGCAAACGCGTTGATTTTGGCTATGGCTACACCTTC. Translated, it gives CASKRVDFGYGYTF.

This clonotype has a handful of counts. The V gene is TRBV20-1, the J gene TRBJ2-3; 10 bases line up with TRBD2. This CDR3 spans 15 amino acids. Trimming at V came to 1 base and at J to 5 bases, leaving 6 bases not matched to a gene. Germline-derived CDR1 and CDR2 are DFQATT and SNEGSKA (reference sequence). The CDR3 loop reads CSARVQAGGGDTQYF. The CDR3 nucleotides are TGCAGTGCTAGAGTTCAAGCGGGAGGGGGAGATACGCAGTATTTT.

CDR3 sequence reads: CASSLVGLLSKTQYF. CDR3 coding DNA: TGTGCCAGCAGCTTAGTGGGGTTGTTATCTAAGACCCAGTACTTC. The V and J genes are TRBV7-2 and TRBJ2-5; D ambiguous. The CDR3 contains 15 residues. V was clipped by 1 base and J by 6 bases, with 15 bases between them. CDR1 and CDR2 from the germline V gene are SGHTA and FQGNSA. The full variable domain, completed using reference TRBV7-2 and TRBJ2-5, is GAGVSQSPSNKVTEKGKDVELRCDPISGHTALYWYRQSLGQGLEFLIYFQGNSAPDKSGLPSDRFSAERTGGSVSTLTIQRTQQEDSAVYLCASSLVGLLSKTQYFGPGTRLLVL.

V is TRBV7-2 and J is TRBJ2-3, with TRBD1 as a possible D gene (6 bases). This CDR3 has 15 amino acids. V lost 4 bases, J lost 2 bases, and 13 bases lay in between. CDR1 is SGHTA, CDR2 FQGNSA, per germline. The CDR3 nucleotides are TGTGCCAGCAGCTCAGGGGTAGCCTTCACAGATACGCAGTATTTT. This translates into CASSSGVAFTDTQYF.

Only a few counts were recorded for this clonotype. The chain recombines TRBV20-1 with TRBJ2-7, with TRBD2 identical over 7 bases. Trimming at V came to 6 bases and at J to 4 bases, leaving 9 bases not matched to a gene. This CDR3 comprises 13 residues. Per the germline V gene, CDR1 is DFQATT and CDR2 is SNEGSKA (reference sequence). CDR3 in DNA: TGCAGTGCCACTCGGGGGGTAGGTTACGAGCAGTACTTC. Its protein is CSATRGVGYEQYF.

This clonotype was detected only a few times. The chain recombines TRBV20-1 with TRBJ2-7; D unresolved. Germline CDR1 is DFQATT and CDR2 is SNEGSKA (reference sequence). The CDR3 has 13 amino acids. V shed 3 bases and J shed 2 bases, with 11 bases lying between them. The CDR3 protein is CSASPNEPYEQYF. As DNA, the CDR3 is TGCAGTGCTAGCCCCAACGAGCCCTACGAGCAGTACTTC.

This chain joins TRBV2 and TRBJ1-6; unclear D gene. Germline-derived CDR1 and CDR2 are SNHLY and FYNNEI. There are 12 residues in the CDR3. The V end was cut by 4 bases, the J end by 5 bases, with 3 bases between. The CDR3 bases are TGTGCCAGCAGTGGAGATAATTCACCCCTCCACTTT. Translation: CASSGDNSPLHF.

The chain combines TRBV5-1 with TRBJ1-2; D uncertain. V lost 0 bases and J 3 bases, leaving 12 bases between the germline ends. The CDR3 consists of 15 residues. Germline CDR1 is SGHRS and CDR2 is YFSETQ. The CDR3 spells CASSLEAGPHYGYTF. In DNA form, the CDR3 reads TGCGCCAGCAGCTTGGAAGCAGGCCCCCACTATGGCTACACCTTC.

The chain couples TRBV9 to TRBJ2-7; no definite D call. V lost 4 bases and J lost 5, with 13 bases in between. CDR1 is SGDLS and CDR2 is YYNGEE in the germline V gene. The length of the CDR3 is 13 residues. The CDR3 bases are TGTGCCAGCAGCCCGGCCCCGGTCCACGAGCAGTACTTC. Translated: CASSPAPVHEQYF. The whole variable domain, remainder taken from reference TRBV9 and TRBJ2-7, is DSGVTQTPKHLITATGQRVTLRCSPRSGDLSVYWYQQSLDQGLQFLIQYYNGEERAKGNILERFSAQQFPDLHSELNLSSLELGDSALYFCASSPAPVHEQYFGPGTRLTVT.

The gene calls are TRBV20-1 and TRBJ1-1; D remains unclear. The CDR3 sequence is 9 residues long. CDR1 DFQATT and CDR2 SNEGSKA come from the germline V gene (reference sequence). Trimming cost V 6 bases and J 10 bases, with 9 bases left between them. The CDR3 is CSADMIAFF. In nucleotides, the CDR3 is TGCAGTGCAGATATGATAGCTTTCTTT.

This rearrangement joins TRBV28 to TRBJ1-2, with D maybe TRBD1 (5 bases). Germline V gives CDR1 MDHEN, CDR2 SYDVKM. The CDR3 has 18 amino acids. Deletions cut 10 bases from V and 0 bases from J, with 27 bases between. The CDR3 region has the DNA TGTGCCACCTACTACTCGGGGCCTGTTCTCATCACTAACTATGGCTACACCTTC. Translation gives CATYYSGPVLITNYGYTF.

There are a few counts of this clonotype. The chain carries TRBV5-1 and TRBJ2-5; 7 bases are a match to TRBD2. Trimming took 0 bases from V and 6 from J; bases not matched to a gene: 2. The V gene's germline CDR1 is SGHRS and CDR2 YFSETQ. There are 13 residues in the CDR3. CDR3 in DNA: TGCGCCAGCAGCTTGGCCGGGAGGCAGACCCAGTACTTC. Its protein is CASSLAGRQTQYF.

V usage is TRBV11-2 and J usage is TRBJ1-1; 7 bases match TRBD1. The CDR3 extends over 17 amino acids. CDR1 and CDR2 from the germline V gene are SGHAT and FQNNGV. With 5 bases clipped from V and 4 bases from J, the junction kept 16 bases outside the gene matches. CDR3 sequence reads: CASSRSRQGALGTEAFF. CDR3 nucleotide sequence: TGTGCCAGCAGCCGATCCAGACAGGGTGCTTTGGGCACTGAAGCTTTCTTT. The full variable domain, completed using reference TRBV11-2 and TRBJ1-1, is EAGVAQSPRYKIIEKRQSVAFWCNPISGHATLYWYQQILGQGPKLLIQFQNNGVVDDSQLPKDRFSAERLKGVDSTLKIQPAKLEDSAVYLCASSRSRQGALGTEAFFGQGTRLTVV.

This clonotype has just a few counts. This sequence joins TRBV7-9 and TRBJ2-1; the D gene is possibly TRBD2 (6 bases). V was pared by 5 bases and J by 5 bases, with 13 bases between. CDR3 size: 14 residues. Germline V CDR1 and CDR2: SEHNR, FQNEAQ (reference sequence). The CDR3 bases are TGTGCCAGCAGCAACCGGGAGCGGGACAATGAGCAGTTCTTC. Residues: CASSNRERDNEQFF.

The chain has TRBV5-1 and TRBJ1-1; D gene uncertain. Germline loops: CDR1 SGHRS, CDR2 YFSETQ. The CDR3 is 15 residues long. V lost 0 bases and J 0 bases, leaving 9 bases between the germline ends. CDR3 sequence reads: CASSLALGLNTEAFF. CDR3 DNA: TGCGCCAGCAGCTTGGCGCTGGGTCTGAACACTGAAGCTTTCTTT.

J is TRBJ2-5 and V is TRBV20-1; 10 bases fit TRBD2. The CDR3 consists of 15 residues. CDR1 and CDR2 from the germline V gene are DFQATT and SNEGSKA (reference sequence). V was pared by 3 bases and J by 0 bases, with 4 bases of the junction left unmatched. The CDR3 nucleotides read TGCAGTGCTAGTAGGCTAGCGGGGGACCAAGAGACCCAGTACTTC. Translating it yields CSASRLAGDQETQYF.